This record concerns one TCR beta chain sequence. The target antigen is unknown. Germline values: CDR1 LNHDA, CDR2 SQIVND (reference sequence). The CDR3 is made up of 15 amino acids. J was trimmed by 6 bases and V by 6 bases; bases with no gene match: 8. This entry belongs to a study of OX40 agonist ivuxolimab in advanced cancers. Study summary: Patients with prior anti-PD-1, anti-PD-L1 or anti-CTLA-4 therapy were eligible; about 41% had some.

Overall study results and limits: Also showing low normalized T-cell clonal expansion were some of the nonresponders.

Libraries were prepared by immunoSEQ multiplex PCR; TCRdb keeps only in-frame clonotypes and omits some of them. In the table there are approximately 86,000 clones, 90% to 95% of which are singletons. The sampling schedule covered blood at baseline, cycle 4 day 1, and cycle 7 day 1. The chain combines TRBV19 with TRBJ2-1, with TRBD1 identical over 10 bases. This specimen consisted of CD4+ or CD8+ T cells sorted from blood, obtained in a trial of the OX40 agonist ivuxolimab. This clonotype was obtained from an adult with an advanced solid tumor such as melanoma, head and neck, liver or kidney cancer. CDR3 nucleotide sequence: TGTGCCAGTAGCACGACAGGGGGCTCGGGCAATGAGCAGTTCTTC. It specifies CASSTTGGSGNEQFF.